This T cell receptor (beta chain) is drawn from a study of early T cells in non-severe SARS-CoV-2 infection. Whole-study context: Chains from this unsorted whole-blood bulk RNA could not be paired.

The germline CDR1 and CDR2 sequences are DFQATT and SNEGSKA (reference sequence). The CDR3 contains 14 residues. After removal of 6 bases from V and 6 bases from J, the junction contained 9 bases not matched to a gene. TCRdb independently ran MiXCR on the 5' RACE reads; one entry per CDR3 protein. The sample shows over 50,000 distinct CDR3 sequences, under 8.5% of them seen only once. In this sample, this clonotype turned up many times. This clonotype was sampled from an adult who was a healthcare worker with PCR-confirmed SARS-CoV-2 infection or an uninfected control (not recorded which). The rearrangement links TRBV20-1 to TRBJ2-1; 9 bases are shared with TRBD2. The sequencing input was whole blood. CDR3 nucleotides: TGCAGTGCCCCTGATAGCGGGAGATCCAATGAGCAGTTCTTC. Translated: CSAPDSGRSNEQFF.